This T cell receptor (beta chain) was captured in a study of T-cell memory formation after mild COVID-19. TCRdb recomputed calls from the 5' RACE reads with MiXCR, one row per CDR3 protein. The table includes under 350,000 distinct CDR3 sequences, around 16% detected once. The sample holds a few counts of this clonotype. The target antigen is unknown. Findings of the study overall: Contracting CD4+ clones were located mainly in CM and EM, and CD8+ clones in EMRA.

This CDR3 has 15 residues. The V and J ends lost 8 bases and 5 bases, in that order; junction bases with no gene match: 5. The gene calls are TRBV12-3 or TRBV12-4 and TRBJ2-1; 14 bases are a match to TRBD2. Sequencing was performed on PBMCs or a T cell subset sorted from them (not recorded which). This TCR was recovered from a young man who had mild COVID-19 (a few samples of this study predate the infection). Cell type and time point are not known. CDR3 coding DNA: TGTGCCAGCGGGGGGACTAGCGGGGGTCACAATGAGCAGTTCTTC. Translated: CASGGTSGGHNEQFF.